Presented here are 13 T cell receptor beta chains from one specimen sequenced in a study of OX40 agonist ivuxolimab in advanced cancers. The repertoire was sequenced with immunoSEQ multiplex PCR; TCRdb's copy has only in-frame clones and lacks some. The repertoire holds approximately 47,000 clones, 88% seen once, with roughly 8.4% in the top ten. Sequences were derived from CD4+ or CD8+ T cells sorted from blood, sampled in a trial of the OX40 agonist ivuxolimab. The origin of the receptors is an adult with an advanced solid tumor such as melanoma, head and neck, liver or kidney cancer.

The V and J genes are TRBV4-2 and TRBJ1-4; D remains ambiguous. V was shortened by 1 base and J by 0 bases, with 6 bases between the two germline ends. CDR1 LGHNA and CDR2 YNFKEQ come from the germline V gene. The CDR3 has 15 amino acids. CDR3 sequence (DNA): TGTGCCAGCAGCCAAGGTTTTGCAACTAATGAAAAACTGTTTTTT. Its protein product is CASSQGFATNEKLFF.

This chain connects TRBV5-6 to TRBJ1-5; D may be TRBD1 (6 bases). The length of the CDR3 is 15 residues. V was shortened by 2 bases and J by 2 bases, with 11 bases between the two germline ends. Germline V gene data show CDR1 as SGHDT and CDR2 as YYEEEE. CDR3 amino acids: CASSFLGTRNQPQHF. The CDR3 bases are TGTGCCAGCAGCTTCTTGGGGACACGCAATCAGCCCCAGCATTTT. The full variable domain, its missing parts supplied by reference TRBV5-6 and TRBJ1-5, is DAGVTQSPTHLIKTRGQQVTLRCSPKSGHDTVSWYQQALGQGPQFIFQYYEEEERQRGNFPDRFSGHQFPNYSSELNVNALLLGDSALYLCASSFLGTRNQPQHFGDGTRLSIL.

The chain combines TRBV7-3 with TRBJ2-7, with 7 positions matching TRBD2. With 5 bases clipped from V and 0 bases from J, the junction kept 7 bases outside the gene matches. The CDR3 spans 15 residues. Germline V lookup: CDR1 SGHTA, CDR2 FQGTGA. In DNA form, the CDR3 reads TGTGCCAGCAGCCGCGGGGGTGGGGCCTCCTACGAGCAGTACTTC. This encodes CASSRGGGASYEQYF.

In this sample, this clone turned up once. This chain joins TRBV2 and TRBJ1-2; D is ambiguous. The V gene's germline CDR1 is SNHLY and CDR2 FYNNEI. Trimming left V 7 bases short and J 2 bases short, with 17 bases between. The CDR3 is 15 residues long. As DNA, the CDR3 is TGTGCCAGCACAGTGGCCCTGGTCTTAAACTATGGCTACACCTTC. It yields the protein CASTVALVLNYGYTF.

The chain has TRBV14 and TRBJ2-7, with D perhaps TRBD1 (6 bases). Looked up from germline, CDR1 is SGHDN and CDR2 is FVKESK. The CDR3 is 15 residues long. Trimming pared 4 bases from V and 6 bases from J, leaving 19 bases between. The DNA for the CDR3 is TGTGCCAGCAGCCCCGGTGGGGCACAGGGCGTCGAGCAGTACTTC. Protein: CASSPGGAQGVEQYF.

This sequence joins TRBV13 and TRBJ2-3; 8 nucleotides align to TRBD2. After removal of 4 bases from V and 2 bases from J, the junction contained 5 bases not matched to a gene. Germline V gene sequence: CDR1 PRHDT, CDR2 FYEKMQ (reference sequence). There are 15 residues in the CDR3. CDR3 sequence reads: CASSSVAGPTDTQYF. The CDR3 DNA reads TGTGCCAGCAGCTCTGTAGCGGGACCCACAGATACGCAGTATTTT. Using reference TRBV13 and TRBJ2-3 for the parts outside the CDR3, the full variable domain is AAGVIQSPRHLIKEKRETATLKCYPIPRHDTVYWYQQGPGQDPQFLISFYEKMQSDKGSIPDRFSAQQFSDYHSELNMSSLELGDSALYFCASSSVAGPTDTQYFGPGTRLTVL.

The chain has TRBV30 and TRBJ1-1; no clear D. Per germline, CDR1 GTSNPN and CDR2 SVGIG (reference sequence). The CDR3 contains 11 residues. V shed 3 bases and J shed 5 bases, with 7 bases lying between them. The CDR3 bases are TGTGCCTGGAGGGGATGGACTGAAGCTTTCTTT. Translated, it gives CAWRGWTEAFF. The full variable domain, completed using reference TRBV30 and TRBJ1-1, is SQTIHQWPATLVQPVGSPLSLECTVEGTSNPNLYWYRQAAGRGLQLLFYSVGIGQISSEVPQNLSASRPQDRQFILSSKKLLLSDSGFYLCAWRGWTEAFFGQGTRLTVV.

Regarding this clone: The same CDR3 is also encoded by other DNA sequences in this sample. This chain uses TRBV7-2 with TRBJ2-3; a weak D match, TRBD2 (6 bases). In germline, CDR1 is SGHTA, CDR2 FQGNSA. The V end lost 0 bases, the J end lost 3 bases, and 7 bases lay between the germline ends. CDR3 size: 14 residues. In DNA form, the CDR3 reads TGTGCCAGCAGCTTAGCGGGAGGAACAGATACGCAGTATTTT. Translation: CASSLAGGTDTQYF.

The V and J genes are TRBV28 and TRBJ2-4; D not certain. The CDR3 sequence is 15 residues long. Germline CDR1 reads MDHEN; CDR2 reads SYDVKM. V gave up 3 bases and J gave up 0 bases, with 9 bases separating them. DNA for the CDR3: TGTGCCAGCAGTTTGGAAGGTTTAGCCAAAAACATTCAGTACTTC. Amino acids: CASSLEGLAKNIQYF.

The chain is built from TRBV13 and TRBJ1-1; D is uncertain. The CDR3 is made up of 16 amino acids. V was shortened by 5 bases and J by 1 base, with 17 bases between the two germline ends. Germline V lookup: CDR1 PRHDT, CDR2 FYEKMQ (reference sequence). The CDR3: CASSRPTDLRNTEAFF. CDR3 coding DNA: TGTGCCAGCAGCAGACCTACGGACCTAAGGAACACTGAAGCTTTCTTT.

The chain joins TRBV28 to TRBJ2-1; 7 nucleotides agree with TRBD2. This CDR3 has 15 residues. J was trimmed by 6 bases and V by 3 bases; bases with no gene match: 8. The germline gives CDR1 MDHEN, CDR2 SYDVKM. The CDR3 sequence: CASSFKTSYANEQFF. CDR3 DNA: TGTGCCAGCAGTTTTAAGACTAGCTATGCCAATGAGCAGTTCTTC.

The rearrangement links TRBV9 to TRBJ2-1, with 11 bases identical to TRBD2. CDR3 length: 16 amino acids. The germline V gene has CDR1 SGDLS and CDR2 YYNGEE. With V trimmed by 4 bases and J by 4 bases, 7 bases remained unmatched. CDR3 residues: CASSLDSGRGYNEQFF. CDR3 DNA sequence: TGTGCCAGCAGCCTTGATAGCGGGAGGGGGTACAATGAGCAGTTCTTC. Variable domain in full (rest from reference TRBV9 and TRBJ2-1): DSGVTQTPKHLITATGQRVTLRCSPRSGDLSVYWYQQSLDQGLQFLIQYYNGEERAKGNILERFSAQQFPDLHSELNLSSLELGDSALYFCASSLDSGRGYNEQFFGPGTRLTVL.

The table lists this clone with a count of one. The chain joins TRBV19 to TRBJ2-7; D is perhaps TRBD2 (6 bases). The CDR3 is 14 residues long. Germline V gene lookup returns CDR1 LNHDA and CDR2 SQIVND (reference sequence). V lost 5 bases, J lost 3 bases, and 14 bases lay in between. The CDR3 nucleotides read TGTGCCAGTAGTCCCTTCGCGCGGGACTACGAGCAGTACTTC. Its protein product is CASSPFARDYEQYF. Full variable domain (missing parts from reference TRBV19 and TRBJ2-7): DGGITQSPKYLFRKEGQNVTLSCEQNLNHDAMYWYRQDPGQGLRLIYYSQIVNDFQKGDIAEGYSVSREKKESFPLTVTSAQKNPTAFYLCASSPFARDYEQYFGPGTRLTVT.